This T cell receptor (beta chain) was retrieved from a study of graft-versus-host responses after intestinal transplantation. Across the whole study: Multivisceral, liver-intestinal, or isolated intestinal grafts were transplanted into recipients.

The table came from immunoSEQ multiplex PCR; TCRdb's copy has only in-frame clones and leaves some out. Here the sample spans 90,000 to 150,000 clones, over 85% being singletons. Findings and caveats of the study: The study found high graft-versus-host to host-versus-graft clonal ratios in allografts of patients with graft-donor T cell macrochimerism. Detected in recipient marrow were GvH clones, some of which were first observed in ileum or blood. Early after transplant, HvG declines were associated with peak levels of circulating GvH clones.

To note about this clone: As yet, its antigen is unknown.

The sequences come from unstimulated CD4+ T cells sorted from spleen or lymph node cells, collected before intestinal transplant. The origin of this receptor is a human donor who received an intestinal transplant.

The CDR3 DNA is TGTGCCAGCAGCTTAGGGGGGGCGCTGAACACTGAAGCTTTCTTT. Translation gives CASSLGGALNTEAFF. The genes are TRBV11-3 and TRBJ1-1, with D perhaps matching TRBD1 (6 bases). CDR1 and CDR2 (germline): SGHNT, YENEEA. Trimming cost V 1 base and J 0 bases, with 9 bases left between them. The CDR3 loop spans 15 amino acids. Complete variable domain (other parts from reference TRBV11-3 and TRBJ1-1): EAGVVQSPRYKIIEKKQPVAFWCNPISGHNTLYWYLQNLGQGPELLIRYENEEAVDDSQLPKDRFSAERLKGVDSTLKIQPAELGDSAVYLCASSLGGALNTEAFFGQGTRLTVV.